A single sample is the source of the 24 T cell receptor beta chains below, sequenced in a study of shared clonotypes between healthy human individuals. Method: immunoSEQ multiplex PCR; TCRdb's copy keeps in-frame clones and lacks some. The sample shows approximately 2,000,000 clones, 80% to 95% of them seen only once. In the naive CD8 group, cells lacked CD45RO and were positively selected for CCR7, so terminally differentiated effector memory CD45RA+ cells were left out. The source material was naive CD8+ T cells from PBMCs. Receptors were obtained from a man aged 18 to 30 in good health. Some clones in this sample may be carry-over from other donors' samples.

This chain uses TRBV7-2 with TRBJ1-3; D perhaps matches TRBD1 (5 bases). Germline V CDR1 and CDR2: SGHTA, FQGNSA. Trimming stripped 1 base from V and 0 bases from J, with 10 bases between. CDR3 length equals 16 residues. This chain's CDR3 is CASSLVARASGNTIYF. Here the CDR3 DNA reads TGTGCCAGCAGCTTAGTGGCCAGGGCCTCTGGAAACACCATATATTTT.

The CDR3 here is CASGQGIYEQYF. CDR3 nucleotide sequence: TGTGCCAGCGGACAGGGTATCTACGAGCAGTACTTC. The rearrangement links TRBV6-1 to TRBJ2-7; TRBD1 matches 8 bases. From germline, CDR1 is MNHNS and CDR2 SASEGT. The CDR3 is made up of 12 amino acids. Germline trimming cut 8 bases from V and 3 bases from J; bases unmatched to any gene: 3.

The chain recombines TRBV7-8 with TRBJ2-2, with a weak D call TRBD2 (6 bases). The germline V and J ends were trimmed by 5 bases and 3 bases, with 16 bases remaining between them. This CDR3 comprises 16 residues. Germline lookup yields CDR1 SGHVS and CDR2 FQNEAQ. In nucleotides, the CDR3 is TGTGCCAGCAGCCAACGGCGGGGTCGTTACACCGGGGAGCTGTTTTTT. This codes for CASSQRRGRYTGELFF.

This clone was seen a handful of times. The rearrangement joins TRBV7-2 to TRBJ1-2; no reliable D call. CDR1 and CDR2 from the germline V gene are SGHTA and FQGNSA. The CDR3 covers 13 residues. Trimming removed 0 bases from V and 8 bases from J, with 10 bases in between. CDR3 sequence reads: CASSLALRVGYTF. In DNA form, the CDR3 reads TGTGCCAGCAGCTTAGCGCTCCGGGTCGGCTACACCTTC.

The V and J genes are TRBV27 and TRBJ1-3; no clear D. Germline loops: CDR1 MNHEY, CDR2 SMNVEV (reference sequence). The CDR3 spans 15 residues. V lost 6 bases and J lost 0, with 12 bases in between. CDR3 loop: CASSIKRSSGNTIYF. CDR3 bases: TGTGCCAGCAGCATCAAGAGGAGCTCTGGAAACACCATATATTTT.

This chain connects TRBV7-9 to TRBJ1-1; the D gene is possibly TRBD1 (5 bases). Germline assignment: CDR1 SEHNR and CDR2 FQNEAQ (reference sequence). The CDR3 spans 11 residues. V was cut by 9 bases and J by 4 bases, with 9 bases left in between. The CDR3 DNA reads as TGTGCCAGATTGAGGGGCACTGAAGCTTTCTTT. The encoded protein is CARLRGTEAFF.

The rearrangement joins TRBV4-3 to TRBJ1-1, with D unclear. The V and J ends lost 1 base and 1 base respectively, with 7 bases between them. From germline, CDR1 is LGHNA and CDR2 YSLEER. The CDR3 runs to 14 residues. The CDR3 coding sequence is TGCGCCAGCAGCCAAGGCCCTCGGAACACTGAAGCTTTCTTT. Translated, it gives CASSQGPRNTEAFF.

The chain uses TRBV7-9 and TRBJ2-7; 11 bases fit TRBD2. V dropped 1 base and J dropped 2; count of bases not matched to a gene: 4. CDR3 length: 16 residues. CDR1 and CDR2 from the germline V gene are SEHNR and FQNEAQ (reference sequence). This CDR3 is CASSLEGSGRAYEQYF. The CDR3 nucleotides read TGTGCCAGCAGCTTAGAGGGTAGCGGGAGGGCCTACGAGCAGTACTTC.

The V call is TRBV15, the J call TRBJ2-7, with 10 bases fitting TRBD2. CDR1 is LNHNV and CDR2 is YYDKDF in the germline V gene (reference sequence). V was clipped by 9 bases and J by 6 bases; unmatched bases: 11. The CDR3 extends over 14 amino acids. The CDR3 loop reads CATKTSGRAGEQYF. The CDR3 region has the DNA TGTGCCACAAAGACCAGCGGGAGGGCGGGCGAGCAGTACTTC.

The V and J genes are TRBV14 and TRBJ1-2; possibly TRBD1 for D (5 bases). V was cut by 0 bases and J by 1 base, with 12 bases left in between. This CDR3 is built from 16 residues. CDR1 is SGHDN and CDR2 is FVKESK in the germline V gene. This CDR3 is CASSQDGAGSNYGYTF. Written as DNA, the CDR3 is TGTGCCAGCAGCCAAGACGGGGCAGGGAGTAACTATGGCTACACCTTC.

The chain combines TRBV19 with TRBJ2-2; D unresolved. Germline values: CDR1 LNHDA, CDR2 SQIVND (reference sequence). The V gene lost 8 bases and the J gene lost 0 bases, with 13 bases spanning the gap. The CDR3 is 15 amino acids. CDR3 nucleotide sequence: TGTGCCAGTCGTACCCCCAGGACGAACACCGGGGAGCTGTTTTTT. It yields the protein CASRTPRTNTGELFF.

For this clone: Other DNA sequences of this sample code for an identical CDR3. The chain employs TRBV27 and TRBJ2-7; a possible D gene is TRBD2 (5 bases). The CDR3 runs to 14 residues. Germline V gene sequence: CDR1 MNHEY, CDR2 SMNVEV (reference sequence). Trimming removed 3 bases at V and 2 bases at J, with 11 bases between. The CDR3 nucleotides are TGTGCCAGCAGTTTGGGTCGGGGTCCCTACGAGCAGTACTTC. It translates to CASSLGRGPYEQYF.

The V gene is TRBV5-8, the J gene TRBJ1-1; D is perhaps TRBD1 (6 bases). The CDR3 totals 14 residues. The germline V gene has CDR1 SGHTS and CDR2 YDEGEE. V shed 1 base and J shed 2 bases, with 9 bases lying between them. CDR3 sequence: CASSLPRGNTEAFF. As DNA, the CDR3 is TGTGCCAGCAGCTTGCCCAGGGGAAACACTGAAGCTTTCTTT. Full variable domain (remainder filled in from reference TRBV5-8 and TRBJ1-1): EAGVTQSPTHLIKTRGQQATLRCSPISGHTSVYWYQQALGLGLQFLLWYDEGEERNRGNFPPRFSGRQFPNYSSELNVNALELEDSALYLCASSLPRGNTEAFFGQGTRLTVV.

The chain recombines TRBV5-1 with TRBJ1-4, with D perhaps matching TRBD1 (6 bases). The CDR3 has 17 amino acids. V was pared by 0 bases and J by 7 bases, with 19 bases between. Germline CDR1 SGHRS, CDR2 YFSETQ. CDR3 in amino acids: CASSLAPDRPVSEKLFF. The CDR3 nucleotides are TGCGCCAGCAGCTTGGCCCCTGACAGGCCGGTTTCTGAAAAACTGTTTTTT. Full variable domain (rest looked up from reference TRBV5-1 and TRBJ1-4): KAGVTQTPRYLIKTRGQQVTLSCSPISGHRSVSWYQQTPGQGLQFLFEYFSETQRNKGNFPGRFSGRQFSNSRSEMNVSTLELGDSALYLCASSLAPDRPVSEKLFFGSGTQLSVL.

This clone was observed a single time. The chain links TRBV27 to TRBJ2-2, with unresolved D. V was pared by 10 bases and J by 0 bases, with 12 bases between. The CDR3 runs 14 residues. Germline assignment: CDR1 MNHEY and CDR2 SMNVEV (reference sequence). CDR3 in DNA: TGTGCCACCCGGTGGGCAGCGAACACCGGGGAGCTGTTTTTT. Residues: CATRWAANTGELFF.

V and J are TRBV29-1 and TRBJ2-7, with 10 bases aligning to TRBD2. Trimming at V came to 4 bases and at J to 4 bases, leaving 16 bases not matched to a gene. CDR3 length: 17 amino acids. From germline, CDR1 is SQVTM and CDR2 ANQGSEA. CDR3: CSVARRSGRAGGYEQYF. The CDR3 nucleotides read TGCAGCGTTGCCCGCCGGAGCGGGAGGGCTGGAGGTTACGAGCAGTACTTC.

The rearrangement uses TRBV5-6 and TRBJ1-4; D perhaps matches TRBD1 (5 bases). The germline V gene has CDR1 SGHDT and CDR2 YYEEEE. Deletions cut 0 bases from V and 3 bases from J, with 12 bases between. CDR3 length: 16 amino acids. Here the CDR3 DNA reads TGTGCCAGCAGCTTGGCCGCGGCAGGGCCTAATGAAAAACTGTTTTTT. This codes for CASSLAAAGPNEKLFF.

In its sample, this clone was seen once. The chain uses TRBV4-3 and TRBJ2-1; 10 bases match TRBD1. The V gene's germline CDR1 is LGHNA and CDR2 YSLEER. The CDR3 covers 18 residues. Germline trimming cut 0 bases from V and 0 bases from J; bases unmatched to any gene: 5. CDR3 protein: CASSQDRTGGSSYNEQFF. CDR3 in DNA: TGCGCCAGCAGCCAAGATAGGACAGGGGGGAGCTCCTACAATGAGCAGTTCTTC.

The gene calls are TRBV6-6 and TRBJ2-1; 10 bases are a match to TRBD1. CDR1 and CDR2 from the germline V gene are MNHNY and SVGAGI (reference sequence). V was pared by 5 bases and J by 8 bases, with 12 bases of the junction left unmatched. The CDR3 covers 16 residues. The CDR3 DNA sequence: TGTGCCAGCAGTGGCAGGGACAGGGGTCCAAAGTATGAGCAGTTCTTC. Translation: CASSGRDRGPKYEQFF.

This chain uses TRBV13 with TRBJ2-1; weak D call: TRBD1 (5 bases). Germline loops: CDR1 PRHDT, CDR2 FYEKMQ (reference sequence). The V end was cut by 5 bases, the J end by 6 bases, with 20 bases between. CDR3 length: 16 amino acids. Written as DNA, the CDR3 is TGTGCCAGCAGCCCCCCAAGGGCTGAAAGGGGCAATGAGCAGTTCTTC. Amino acid sequence: CASSPPRAERGNEQFF.

This clone was detected a few times. The chain carries TRBV29-1 and TRBJ1-1; D is ambiguous. The CDR3 totals 13 residues. Germline CDR1 and CDR2: SQVTM and ANQGSEA. V gave up 6 bases and J gave up 0 bases, with 11 bases separating them. DNA of the CDR3: TGCAGCGTCGGTAGCGGGATGAACACTGAAGCTTTCTTT. Its protein product is CSVGSGMNTEAFF. Based on the CDR3 plus reference TRBV29-1 and TRBJ1-1, the full variable domain is SAVISQKPSRDICQRGTSLTIQCQVDSQVTMMFWYRQQPGQSLTLIATANQGSEATYESGFVIDKFPISRPNLTFSTLTVSNMSPEDSSIYLCSVGSGMNTEAFFGQGTRLTVV.

The chain is built from TRBV7-6 and TRBJ2-1; D gene ambiguous. Per the germline V gene, CDR1 is SGHVS and CDR2 is FNYEAQ. V was trimmed by 0 bases and J by 6 bases, leaving 6 bases between them. The CDR3 has 13 residues. The DNA of the CDR3 is TGTGCCAGCAGCTTAGCTGGATTCAATGAGCAGTTCTTC. Translated, it gives CASSLAGFNEQFF.

The genes are TRBV28 and TRBJ2-2; tentatively, D is TRBD2 (7 bases). V lost 9 bases and J 5 bases, leaving 16 bases between the germline ends. The CDR3 is made up of 14 amino acids. Germline V CDR1 and CDR2: MDHEN, SYDVKM. The CDR3 coding sequence is TGTGCCAGTAGTCGGGGGGCCCCGACCGGGGAGCTGTTTTTT. As protein: CASSRGAPTGELFF.

The J gene is TRBJ2-7, the V gene TRBV27, with 11 bases identical to TRBD2. In germline, CDR1 is MNHEY, CDR2 SMNVEV (reference sequence). V was pared by 3 bases and J by 5 bases, with 6 bases of the junction left unmatched. The CDR3 is 15 residues long. CDR3 sequence: CASSFPGLAVNEQYF. The CDR3 bases are TGTGCCAGCAGTTTCCCGGGACTAGCGGTTAACGAGCAGTACTTC.